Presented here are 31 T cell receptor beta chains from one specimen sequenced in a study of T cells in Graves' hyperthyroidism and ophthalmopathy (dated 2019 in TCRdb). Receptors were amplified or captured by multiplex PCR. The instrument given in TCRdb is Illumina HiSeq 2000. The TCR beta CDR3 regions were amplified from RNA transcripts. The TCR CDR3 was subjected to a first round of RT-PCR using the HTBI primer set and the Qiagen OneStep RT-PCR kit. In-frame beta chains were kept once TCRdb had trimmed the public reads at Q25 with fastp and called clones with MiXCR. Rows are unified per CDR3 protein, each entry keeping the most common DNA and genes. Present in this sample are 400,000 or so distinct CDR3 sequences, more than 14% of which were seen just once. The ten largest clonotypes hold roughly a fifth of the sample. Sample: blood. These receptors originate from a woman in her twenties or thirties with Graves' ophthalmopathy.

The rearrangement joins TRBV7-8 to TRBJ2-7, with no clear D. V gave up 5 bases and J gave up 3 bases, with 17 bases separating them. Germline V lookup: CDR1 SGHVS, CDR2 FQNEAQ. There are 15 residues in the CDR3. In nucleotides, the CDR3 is TGTGCCAGCAGCACGATTGAAAGGGTGGACTACGAGCAGTACTTC. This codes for CASSTIERVDYEQYF.

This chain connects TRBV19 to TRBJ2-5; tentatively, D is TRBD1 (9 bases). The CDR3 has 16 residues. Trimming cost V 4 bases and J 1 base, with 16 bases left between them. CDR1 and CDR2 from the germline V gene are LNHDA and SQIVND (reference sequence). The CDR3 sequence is CASSNREGQGQETQYF. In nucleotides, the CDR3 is TGTGCCAGTAGTAACCGGGAGGGACAGGGCCAAGAGACCCAGTACTTC.

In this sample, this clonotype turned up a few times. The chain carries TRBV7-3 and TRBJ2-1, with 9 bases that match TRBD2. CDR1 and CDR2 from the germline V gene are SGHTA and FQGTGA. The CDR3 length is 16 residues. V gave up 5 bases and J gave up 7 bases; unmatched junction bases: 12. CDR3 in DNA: TGTGCCAGCAGCCCAGTCCTAGCGGGGAGTGGAAATGAGCAGTTCTTC. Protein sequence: CASSPVLAGSGNEQFF.

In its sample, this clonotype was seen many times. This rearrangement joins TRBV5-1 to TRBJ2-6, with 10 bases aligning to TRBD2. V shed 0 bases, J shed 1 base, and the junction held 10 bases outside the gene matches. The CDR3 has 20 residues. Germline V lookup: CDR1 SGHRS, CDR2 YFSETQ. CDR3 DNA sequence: TGCGCCAGCAGCTTGGCCGTCCTAGCGGGGGACCCTTCTGGGGCCAACGTCCTGACTTTC. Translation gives CASSLAVLAGDPSGANVLTF. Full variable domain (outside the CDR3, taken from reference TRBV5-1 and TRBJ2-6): KAGVTQTPRYLIKTRGQQVTLSCSPISGHRSVSWYQQTPGQGLQFLFEYFSETQRNKGNFPGRFSGRQFSNSRSEMNVSTLELGDSALYLCASSLAVLAGDPSGANVLTFGAGSRLTVL.

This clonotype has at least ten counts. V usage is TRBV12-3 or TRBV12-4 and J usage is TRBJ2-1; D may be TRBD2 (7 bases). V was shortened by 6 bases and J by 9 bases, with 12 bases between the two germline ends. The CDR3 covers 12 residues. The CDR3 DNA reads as TGTGCCAGCAGCAACCGGGGGGCTGAGCAGTTCTTC. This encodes CASSNRGAEQFF.

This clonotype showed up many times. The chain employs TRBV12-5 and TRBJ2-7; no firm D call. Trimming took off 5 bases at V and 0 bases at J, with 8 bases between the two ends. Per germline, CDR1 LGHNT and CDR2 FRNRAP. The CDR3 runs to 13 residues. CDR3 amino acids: CASGTDVSYEQYF. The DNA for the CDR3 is TGTGCTAGTGGTACGGATGTCTCCTACGAGCAGTACTTC.

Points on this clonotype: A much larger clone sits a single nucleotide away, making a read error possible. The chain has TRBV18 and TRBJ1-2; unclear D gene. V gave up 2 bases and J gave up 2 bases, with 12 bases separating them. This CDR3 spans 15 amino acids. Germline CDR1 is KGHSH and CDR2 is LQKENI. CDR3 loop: CASSPDVALNYGYTF. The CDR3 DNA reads TGTGCCAGCTCACCAGATGTCGCACTCAACTATGGCTACACCTTC.

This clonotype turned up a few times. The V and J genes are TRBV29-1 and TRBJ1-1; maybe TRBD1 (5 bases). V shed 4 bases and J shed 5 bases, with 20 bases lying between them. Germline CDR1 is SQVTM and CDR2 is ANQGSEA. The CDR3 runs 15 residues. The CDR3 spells CSVVLGGLRATEAFF. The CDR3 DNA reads TGCAGCGTTGTTTTGGGGGGTTTAAGGGCGACTGAAGCTTTCTTT.

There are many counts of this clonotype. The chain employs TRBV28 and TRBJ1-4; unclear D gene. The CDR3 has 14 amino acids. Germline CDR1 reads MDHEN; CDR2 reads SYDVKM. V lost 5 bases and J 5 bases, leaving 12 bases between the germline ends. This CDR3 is CASSPLVENEKLFF. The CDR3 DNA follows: TGTGCCAGCAGTCCCCTGGTCGAAAATGAAAAACTGTTTTTT.

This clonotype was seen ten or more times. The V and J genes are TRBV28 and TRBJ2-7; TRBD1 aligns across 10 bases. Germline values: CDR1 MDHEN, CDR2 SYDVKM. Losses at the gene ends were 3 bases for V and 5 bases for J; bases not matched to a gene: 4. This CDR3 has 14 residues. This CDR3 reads CASSLGGQGNEQYF. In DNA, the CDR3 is TGTGCCAGCAGTTTGGGGGGACAGGGGAACGAGCAGTACTTC.

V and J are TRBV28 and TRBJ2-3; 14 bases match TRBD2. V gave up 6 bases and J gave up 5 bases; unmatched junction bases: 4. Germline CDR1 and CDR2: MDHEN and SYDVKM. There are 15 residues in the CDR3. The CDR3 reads CASSPGTSGGDTQYF. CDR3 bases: TGTGCCAGCAGCCCCGGGACTAGCGGGGGAGATACGCAGTATTTT. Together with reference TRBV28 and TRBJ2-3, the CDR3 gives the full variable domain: DVKVTQSSRYLVKRTGEKVFLECVQDMDHENMFWYRQDPGLGLRLIYFSYDVKMKEKGDIPEGYSVSREKKERFSLILESASTNQTSMYLCASSPGTSGGDTQYFGPGTRLTVL.

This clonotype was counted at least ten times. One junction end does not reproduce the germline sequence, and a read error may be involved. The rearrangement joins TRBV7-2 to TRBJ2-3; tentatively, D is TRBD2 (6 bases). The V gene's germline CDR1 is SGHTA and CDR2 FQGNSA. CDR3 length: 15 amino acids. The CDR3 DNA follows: TGTGCCAGCAGCCTAGCTGGGGGGATGGCAGATACGCAGTATTTT. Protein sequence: CASSLAGGMADTQYF. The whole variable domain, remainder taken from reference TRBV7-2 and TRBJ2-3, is GAGVSQSPSNKVTEKGKDVELRCDPISGHTALYWYRQSLGQGLEFLIYFQGNSAPDKSGLPSDRFSAERTGGSVSTLTIQRTQQEDSAVYLCASSLAGGMADTQYFGPGTRLTVL.

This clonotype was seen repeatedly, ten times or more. The CDR3 loop is CASSEEALTDTQYF. The CDR3, as DNA: TGTGCCAGCAGTGAAGAAGCTTTAACAGATACGCAGTATTTT. The chain has TRBV2 and TRBJ2-3, with no clear D. The CDR3 is made up of 14 amino acids. V was cut by 1 base and J by 3 bases, with 8 bases left in between. CDR1 SNHLY and CDR2 FYNNEI come from the germline V gene.

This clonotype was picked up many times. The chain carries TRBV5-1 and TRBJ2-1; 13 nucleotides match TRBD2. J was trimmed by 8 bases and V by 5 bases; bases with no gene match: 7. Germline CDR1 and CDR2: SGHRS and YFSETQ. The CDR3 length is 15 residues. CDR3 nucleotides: TGCGCCAGCAGGCTACTAGCGGGGGGGCAGGATGAGCAGTTCTTC. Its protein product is CASRLLAGGQDEQFF.

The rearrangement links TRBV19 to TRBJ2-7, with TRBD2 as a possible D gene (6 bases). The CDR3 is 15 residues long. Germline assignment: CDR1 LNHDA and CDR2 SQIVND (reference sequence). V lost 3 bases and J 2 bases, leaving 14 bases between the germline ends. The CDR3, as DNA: TGTGCCAGTAGTATGGCAACCGGGGGAACCTACGAGCAGTACTTC. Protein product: CASSMATGGTYEQYF.

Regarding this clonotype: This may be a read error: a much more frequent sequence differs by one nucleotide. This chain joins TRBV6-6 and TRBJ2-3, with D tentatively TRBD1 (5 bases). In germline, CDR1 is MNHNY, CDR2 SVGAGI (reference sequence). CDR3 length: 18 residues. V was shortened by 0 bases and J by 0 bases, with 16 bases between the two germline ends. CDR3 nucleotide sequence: TGTGCCAGCAGTTACTCGGGGCAACCGTGGGCTAGCACAGATACGCAGTATTTT. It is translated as CASSYSGQPWASTDTQYF.

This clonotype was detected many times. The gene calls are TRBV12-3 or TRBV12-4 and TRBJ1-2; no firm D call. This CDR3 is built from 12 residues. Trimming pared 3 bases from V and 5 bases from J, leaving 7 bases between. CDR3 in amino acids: CASSFVGYGYTF. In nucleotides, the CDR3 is TGTGCCAGCAGTTTTGTAGGGTATGGCTACACCTTC.

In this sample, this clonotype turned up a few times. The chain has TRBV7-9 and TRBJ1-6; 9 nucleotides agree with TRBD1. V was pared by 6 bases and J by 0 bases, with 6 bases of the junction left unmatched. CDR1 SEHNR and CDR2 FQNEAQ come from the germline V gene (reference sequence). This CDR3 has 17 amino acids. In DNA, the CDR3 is TGTGCCAGCAGGGCCGGGACAGGGAGCTCCTATAATTCACCCCTCCACTTT. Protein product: CASRAGTGSSYNSPLHF.

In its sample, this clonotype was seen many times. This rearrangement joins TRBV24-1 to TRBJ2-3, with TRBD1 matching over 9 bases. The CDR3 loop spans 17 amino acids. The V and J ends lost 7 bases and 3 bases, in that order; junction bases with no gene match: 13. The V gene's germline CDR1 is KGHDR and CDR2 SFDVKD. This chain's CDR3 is CATSGQGNGGATDTQYF. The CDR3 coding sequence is TGTGCCACCAGCGGACAGGGGAATGGGGGCGCGACAGATACGCAGTATTTT.

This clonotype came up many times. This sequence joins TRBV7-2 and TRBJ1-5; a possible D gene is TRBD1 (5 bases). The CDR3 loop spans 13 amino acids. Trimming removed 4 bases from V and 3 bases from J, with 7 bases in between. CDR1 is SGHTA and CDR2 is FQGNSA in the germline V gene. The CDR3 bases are TGTGCCAGCAGCTCAGGGTTCAATCAGCCCCAGCATTTT. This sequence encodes CASSSGFNQPQHF.

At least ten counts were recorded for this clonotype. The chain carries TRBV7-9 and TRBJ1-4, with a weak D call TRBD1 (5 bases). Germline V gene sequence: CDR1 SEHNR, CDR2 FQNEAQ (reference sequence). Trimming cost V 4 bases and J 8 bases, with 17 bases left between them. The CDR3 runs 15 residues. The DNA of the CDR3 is TGTGCCAGCAGCTACTACTCAGGGACGGGCGAAAAACTGTTTTTT. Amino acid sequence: CASSYYSGTGEKLFF.

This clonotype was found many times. In DNA, the CDR3 is TGTGCCAGCAGCTTGGGCAGGGGGCTCTCAATGAACACTGAAGCTTTCTTT. Protein: CASSLGRGLSMNTEAFF. J is TRBJ1-1 and V is TRBV7-8; TRBD1 matches 8 bases. Trimming took 3 bases from V and 0 from J; bases not matched to a gene: 9. CDR3 length equals 17 residues. Looked up from germline, CDR1 is SGHVS and CDR2 is FQNEAQ.

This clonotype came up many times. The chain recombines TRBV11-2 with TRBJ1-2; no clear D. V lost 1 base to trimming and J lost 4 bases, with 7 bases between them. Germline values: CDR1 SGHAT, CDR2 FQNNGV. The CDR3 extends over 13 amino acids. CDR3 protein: CASSLGESYGYTF. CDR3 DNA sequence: TGTGCCAGCAGCTTAGGGGAAAGCTATGGCTACACCTTC. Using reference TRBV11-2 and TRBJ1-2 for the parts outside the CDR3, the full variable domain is EAGVAQSPRYKIIEKRQSVAFWCNPISGHATLYWYQQILGQGPKLLIQFQNNGVVDDSQLPKDRFSAERLKGVDSTLKIQPAKLEDSAVYLCASSLGESYGYTFGSGTRLTVV.

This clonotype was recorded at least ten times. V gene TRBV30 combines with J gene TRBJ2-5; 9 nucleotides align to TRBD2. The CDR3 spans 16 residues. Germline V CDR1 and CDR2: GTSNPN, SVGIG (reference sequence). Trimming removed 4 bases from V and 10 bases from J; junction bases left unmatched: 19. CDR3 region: CAWKLRGLAESGFQYF. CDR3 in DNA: TGTGCCTGGAAACTCCGGGGACTAGCAGAATCAGGGTTCCAGTACTTC.

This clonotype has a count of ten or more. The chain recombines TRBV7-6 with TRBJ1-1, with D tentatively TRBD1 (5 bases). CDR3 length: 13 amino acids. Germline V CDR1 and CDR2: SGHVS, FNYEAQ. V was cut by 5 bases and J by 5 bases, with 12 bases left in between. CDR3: CASSTQGYTEAFF. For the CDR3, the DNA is TGTGCCAGCAGCACTCAGGGTTATACTGAAGCTTTCTTT.

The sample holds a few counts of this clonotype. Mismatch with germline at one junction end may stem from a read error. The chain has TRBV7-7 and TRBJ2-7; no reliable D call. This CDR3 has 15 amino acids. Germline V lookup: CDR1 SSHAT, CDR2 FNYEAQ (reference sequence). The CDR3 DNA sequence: TGTGCTAGCAGCTTATCATTTGGGTTGGGCGCCGAGCAGTACTTC. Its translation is CASSLSFGLGAEQYF.

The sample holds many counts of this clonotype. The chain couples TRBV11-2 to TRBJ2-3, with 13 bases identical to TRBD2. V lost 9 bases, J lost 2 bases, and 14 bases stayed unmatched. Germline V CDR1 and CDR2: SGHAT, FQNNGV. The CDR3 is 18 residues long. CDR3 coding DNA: TGTGCCAGTAAAGGGACTAGCGGGGTCCCGTTATTCACAGATACGCAGTATTTT. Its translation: CASKGTSGVPLFTDTQYF.

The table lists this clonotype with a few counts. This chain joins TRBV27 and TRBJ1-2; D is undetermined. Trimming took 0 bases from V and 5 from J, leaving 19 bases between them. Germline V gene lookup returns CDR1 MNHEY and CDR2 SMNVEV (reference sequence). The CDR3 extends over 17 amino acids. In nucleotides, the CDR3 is TGTGCCAGCAGTTTATCTGCAGTTGAGGTTGGGTATTATGGCTACACCTTC. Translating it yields CASSLSAVEVGYYGYTF.

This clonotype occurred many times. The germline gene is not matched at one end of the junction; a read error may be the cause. The CDR3 is CASSLQGDAQYF. The CDR3 DNA follows: TGTGCCAGCAGCTTGCAGGGAGATGCGCAGTATTTT. The chain uses TRBV5-6 and TRBJ2-3; D may match TRBD1 or TRBD2 (5 bases each). The germline CDR1 and CDR2 sequences are SGHDT and YYEEEE. The CDR3 spans 12 residues.

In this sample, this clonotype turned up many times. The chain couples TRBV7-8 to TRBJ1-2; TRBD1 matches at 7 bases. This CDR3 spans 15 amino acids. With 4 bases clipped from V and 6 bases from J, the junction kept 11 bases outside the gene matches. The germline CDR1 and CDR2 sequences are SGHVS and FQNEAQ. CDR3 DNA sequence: TGTGCCAGCAGCTCCACGACAGGGCCGAGGAATGGCTACACCTTC. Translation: CASSSTTGPRNGYTF.

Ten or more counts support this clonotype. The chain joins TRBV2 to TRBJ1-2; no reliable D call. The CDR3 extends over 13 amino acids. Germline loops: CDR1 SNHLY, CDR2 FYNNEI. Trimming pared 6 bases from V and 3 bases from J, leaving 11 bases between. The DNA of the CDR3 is TGTGCCAGCAGGCCCCAGTCAGACTATGGCTACACCTTC. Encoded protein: CASRPQSDYGYTF.